A single sample is the source of the 16 T cell receptor beta chains below, sequenced in a study of T cells in Graves' hyperthyroidism and ophthalmopathy. The CDR3 regions of TCR beta were amplified from RNA transcripts. Initially, a first-round RT-PCR of the TCR CDR3 employed the HTBI primer set. Each CDR3 protein gets one entry after TCRdb re-called the multiplex PCR reads with MiXCR. The sample holds fewer than 650,000 distinct CDR3 sequences, 40% to 50% seen once. Sequencing was performed on peripheral blood or thyroid tissue (not recorded which). All receptors come from an adult woman with Graves' disease, either hyperthyroidism or ophthalmopathy (not recorded which).

The CDR3 nucleotides read TGCGCCAGCAGCTCGTTCGATGGGGAGGACTACGAGCAGTACTTC. Its translation is CASSSFDGEDYEQYF. This rearrangement joins TRBV5-1 to TRBJ2-7; possibly TRBD2 for D (6 bases). The CDR3 covers 15 residues. The germline V gene has CDR1 SGHRS and CDR2 YFSETQ. V was clipped by 3 bases and J by 3 bases, with 16 bases between them.

This chain joins TRBV7-2 and TRBJ2-7; 8 nucleotides line up with TRBD1. The CDR3 consists of 14 residues. CDR1 and CDR2 from the germline V gene are SGHTA and FQGNSA. V lost 6 bases to trimming and J lost 3 bases; unmatched junction nucleotides: 7. The CDR3 region is CASRLGQAFYEQYF. For the CDR3, the DNA is TGTGCCAGCAGATTGGGACAGGCCTTCTACGAGCAGTACTTC.

This clonotype occurred a few times. The genes are TRBV27 and TRBJ1-6; maybe TRBD1 (5 bases). CDR3 size: 15 residues. Germline V lookup: CDR1 MNHEY, CDR2 SMNVEV (reference sequence). V was trimmed by 4 bases and J by 4 bases, leaving 11 bases between them. The CDR3: CASSSGGYYNSPLHF. The DNA of the CDR3 is TGTGCCAGCAGTTCGGGGGGATATTATAATTCACCCCTCCACTTT.

This clonotype was observed a few times. The chain is built from TRBV19 and TRBJ2-7; D possibly corresponds to TRBD1 (6 bases). Germline V gene lookup returns CDR1 LNHDA and CDR2 SQIVND (reference sequence). The CDR3 runs to 13 residues. Trimming pared 6 bases from V and 12 bases from J, leaving 21 bases between. CDR3 protein: CASSFPHNSGAYF. DNA of the CDR3: TGTGCCAGTAGCTTTCCACACAATTCAGGGGCGTACTTC.

The gene calls are TRBV5-1 and TRBJ1-4; tentative D call: TRBD1 (5 bases). The CDR3 runs to 16 residues. The germline gives CDR1 SGHRS, CDR2 YFSETQ. The germline V and J ends were trimmed by 4 bases and 0 bases, with 13 bases remaining between them. The CDR3 DNA reads TGCGCCAGCAGCACGGGACGGCCCACAACTAATGAAAAACTGTTTTTT. Amino acid sequence: CASSTGRPTTNEKLFF.

The chain has TRBV20-1 and TRBJ2-5; 8 bases agree with TRBD1. Trimming removed 6 bases from V and 5 bases from J; junction bases left unmatched: 8. The CDR3 has 13 residues. From germline, CDR1 is DFQATT and CDR2 SNEGSKA (reference sequence). The CDR3 is CSARQGKKETQYF. In DNA, the CDR3 is TGCAGTGCCCGACAGGGGAAAAAGGAGACCCAGTACTTC.

The rearrangement joins TRBV29-1 to TRBJ2-7; TRBD1 is a possible D gene (6 bases). The J call may be incorrect, as the DNA end agrees better with TRBJ2-5. CDR3 length: 13 residues. Germline V gene sequence: CDR1 SQVTM, CDR2 ANQGSEA. Here the CDR3 reads CSVRQGPRETQYF. The DNA of the CDR3 is TGCAGCGTAAGGCAGGGGCCCAGGGAGACCCAGTACTTC.

This clonotype appeared a single time. The chain couples TRBV25-1 to TRBJ2-3; unclear D gene. Germline V gene lookup returns CDR1 MGHDK and CDR2 SYGVNS. V was cut by 4 bases and J by 7 bases, with 6 bases left in between. The CDR3 is made up of 11 amino acids. The CDR3 loop reads CASSGVHTQYF. The CDR3 nucleotides are TGTGCCAGCAGTGGTGTCCATACGCAGTATTTT.

In the case of this clonotype: Relative to the germline gene, one junction end is altered; a read error may explain this. The chain recombines TRBV28 with TRBJ2-2; D unclear. CDR3 length equals 14 residues. The germline V gene encodes CDR1 MDHEN and CDR2 SYDVKM. As DNA, the CDR3 is TGTGTCAGCAGGTGGGATGGGAACACCGGGGAGCTGTTTTTT. Its protein is CVSRWDGNTGELFF.

At least ten counts were recorded for this clonotype. V gene TRBV12-3 or TRBV12-4 combines with J gene TRBJ1-1; D not resolved. Trimming shortened V by 6 bases and J by 0 bases, and 8 bases separated the two germline ends. This CDR3 has 13 residues. CDR3 loop: CASSLVMNTEAFF. CDR3 bases: TGTGCCAGCAGCCTGGTTATGAACACTGAAGCTTTCTTT.

This clonotype occurred a few times. The chain links TRBV10-3 to TRBJ1-2; TRBD1 might be the D (6 bases). The ends were cut back, 3 bases at V and 7 bases at J, with 9 bases in the middle. The CDR3 has 12 amino acids. CDR1 and CDR2 from the germline V gene are ENHRY and SYGVKD. CDR3 in amino acids: CAISETGSGYTF. DNA of the CDR3: TGTGCCATCAGTGAAACAGGGTCTGGCTACACCTTC.

This clonotype has a count of ten or more. The chain has TRBV7-2 and TRBJ2-5; the D gene is possibly TRBD2 (6 bases). Per germline, CDR1 SGHTA and CDR2 FQGNSA. This CDR3 is built from 13 residues. The ends were cut back, 4 bases at V and 5 bases at J, with 11 bases in the middle. The CDR3 spells CASSSGVFETQYF. The CDR3 bases are TGTGCCAGCAGCTCGGGAGTGTTCGAGACCCAGTACTTC.

As to this clonotype: A clone one base away is much larger, so this may be a read error. The V gene is TRBV7-3, the J gene TRBJ1-3; a weak D match, TRBD1 (6 bases). The CDR3 contains 14 residues. Germline loops: CDR1 SGHTA, CDR2 FQGTGA. The CDR3 loop is CAGSLRGRGNTIYF. DNA of the CDR3: TGCGCCGGCAGCCTCCGGGGGCGAGGAAACACCATATATTTT.

The chain uses TRBV20-1 and TRBJ2-7; no reliable D call. The length of the CDR3 is 11 residues. Trimming left V 3 bases short and J 3 bases short, with 6 bases between. From germline, CDR1 is DFQATT and CDR2 SNEGSKA (reference sequence). The CDR3 coding sequence is TGCAGTGCTAGCTACCTCTACGAGCAGTACTTC. Its translation is CSASYLYEQYF.

This chain links TRBV7-6 with TRBJ1-1, with D possibly matching TRBD1 (5 bases). Per germline, CDR1 SGHVS and CDR2 FNYEAQ. This CDR3 has 14 residues. Trimming shortened V by 5 bases and J by 3 bases, and 13 bases separated the two germline ends. CDR3 residues: CASSPQGYDTEAFF. For the CDR3, the DNA is TGTGCCAGCAGCCCCCAGGGATATGACACTGAAGCTTTCTTT.

The CDR3 protein is CSARDRDRGVGEQYF. CDR3 in DNA: TGCAGTGCTAGAGATCGGGACAGGGGTGTAGGCGAGCAGTACTTC. The chain joins TRBV20-1 to TRBJ2-7; TRBD1 matches at 10 bases. The CDR3 runs 15 residues. In germline, CDR1 is DFQATT, CDR2 SNEGSKA (reference sequence). V lost 0 bases, J lost 6 bases, and 8 bases stayed unmatched.